Listed below are T cell receptor beta chains from one sample, sequenced in a study of T cells after yellow fever vaccination. Each CDR3 protein is one row after TCRdb ran MiXCR on the 5' RACE reads. The table shows roughly 250,000 distinct CDR3 sequences, with 13% occurring only once. Sample: CD4+ T cells sorted from PBMCs, taken 45 days after the yellow fever booster vaccination. These receptors all stem from a man younger than 45 who received the YFV17D yellow fever vaccine. CDR3s include the opening cysteine and the closing phenylalanine or tryptophan. The D gene is left open where the match is weak. Clone size, where shown, is once, few, many, or a class for clones that have expanded.

cdr3_length: 13
clone_size: many
d_call: NA
v_call: TRBV7-2
j_call: TRBJ2-7
cdr3_nt: TGTGCCAGCAGTTTAGCTCTGGGCTACGAGCAGTACTTC
cdr3_aa: CASSLALGYEQYF

cdr3_length: 16
clone_size: few
d_call: TRBD2
v_call: TRBV28
j_call: TRBJ2-3
cdr3_nt: TGTGCCAGCAGCCCGGGACTAGCGAGGGGCACAGATACGCAGTATTTT
cdr3_aa: CASSPGLARGTDTQYF

cdr3_length: 14
clone_size: NA
d_call: NA
v_call: TRBV6-2/TRBV6-3
j_call: TRBJ2-1
cdr3_nt: TGTGCCAGCAGTTTCCTACATGGCTACAATGAGCAGTTCTTC
cdr3_aa: CASSFLHGYNEQFF

cdr3_length: 13
clone_size: few
d_call: NA
v_call: TRBV18
j_call: TRBJ2-7
cdr3_nt: TGTGCCAGCTCACCGGGTGGGTCCCACGAGCAGTACTTC
cdr3_aa: CASSPGGSHEQYF

cdr3_length: 15
clone_size: NA
d_call: NA
v_call: TRBV11-2
j_call: TRBJ2-3
cdr3_nt: TGTGCCAGCAGCTTAGAGCGGGTCCGCACAGATACGCAGTATTTT
cdr3_aa: CASSLERVRTDTQYF

cdr3_length: 15
clone_size: NA
d_call: NA
v_call: TRBV5-6
j_call: TRBJ2-1
cdr3_nt: TGTGCCAGCAGCTTGAGGACTACCCAGTACAATGAGCAGTTCTTC
cdr3_aa: CASSLRTTQYNEQFF

cdr3_length: 15
clone_size: NA
d_call: NA
v_call: TRBV5-6
j_call: TRBJ2-5
cdr3_nt: TGTGCCAGCAGCTTGATACGGGGGCTGCAAGAGACCCAGTACTTC
cdr3_aa: CASSLIRGLQETQYF

cdr3_length: 12
clone_size: few
d_call: NA
v_call: TRBV10-3
j_call: TRBJ2-7
cdr3_nt: TGTGCCATCAGTGCGGGGACCTACGAGCAGTACTTC
cdr3_aa: CAISAGTYEQYF

cdr3_length: 10
clone_size: few
d_call: NA
v_call: TRBV29-1
j_call: TRBJ1-6
cdr3_nt: TGCAGCGCCGATAGTTCACCCCTCCACTTT
cdr3_aa: CSADSSPLHF

cdr3_length: 14
clone_size: NA
d_call: NA
v_call: TRBV28
j_call: TRBJ1-6
cdr3_nt: TGTGCCAGCAGCGGAGGCTCCTATAATTCACCCCTCCACTTT
cdr3_aa: CASSGGSYNSPLHF

cdr3_length: 14
clone_size: NA
d_call: TRBD2
v_call: TRBV18
j_call: TRBJ2-7
cdr3_nt: TGTGCCAGCTCACTGACTAGCGTAGGCTACGAGCAGTACTTC
cdr3_aa: CASSLTSVGYEQYF

cdr3_length: 15
clone_size: few
d_call: NA
v_call: TRBV3-1
j_call: TRBJ2-5
cdr3_nt: TGTGCCAGCAGCCTTCAGGCCAGAAGAGAGTCGGCCCAGTACTTC
cdr3_aa: CASSLQARRESAQYF

cdr3_length: 16
clone_size: NA
d_call: TRBD2
v_call: TRBV18
j_call: TRBJ2-4
cdr3_nt: TGTGCCAGCTCACCCGACGCCCGGACTAGCGGGAACATTCAGTACTTC
cdr3_aa: CASSPDARTSGNIQYF

cdr3_length: 16
clone_size: few
d_call: NA
v_call: TRBV27
j_call: TRBJ2-2
cdr3_nt: TGTGCCAGCAGTTTACCCCAGGGATTGAACACCGGGGAGCTGTTTTTT
cdr3_aa: CASSLPQGLNTGELFF

cdr3_length: 15
clone_size: few
d_call: TRBD1
v_call: TRBV6-1
j_call: TRBJ2-3
cdr3_nt: TGTGCCAGCAGTCCCCTCCGACAGGGGGCAAATACGCAGTATTTT
cdr3_aa: CASSPLRQGANTQYF

cdr3_length: 15
clone_size: few
d_call: NA
v_call: TRBV5-1
j_call: TRBJ2-1
cdr3_nt: TGCGCCAGCAGCTTGGCGGGACCTACTTACAATGAGCAGTTCTTC
cdr3_aa: CASSLAGPTYNEQFF

cdr3_length: 16
clone_size: few
d_call: TRBD2
v_call: TRBV5-1
j_call: TRBJ2-3
cdr3_nt: TGCGCCAGCAGCTTGGACGGACTAGCGACCACAGATACGCAGTATTTT
cdr3_aa: CASSLDGLATTDTQYF

cdr3_length: 14
clone_size: NA
d_call: NA
v_call: TRBV2
j_call: TRBJ2-3
cdr3_nt: TGTGCCAGCGGGACGCCAACTAGCACAGATACGCAGTATTTT
cdr3_aa: CASGTPTSTDTQYF

cdr3_length: 17
clone_size: many
d_call: TRBD2
v_call: TRBV18
j_call: TRBJ2-1
cdr3_nt: TGTGCCAGCTCAACGCCATCAGGACTAGCGGCTAACAATGAGCAGTTCTTC
cdr3_aa: CASSTPSGLAANNEQFF

cdr3_length: 13
clone_size: few
d_call: NA
v_call: TRBV29-1
j_call: TRBJ2-7
cdr3_nt: TGCAGCGTTGACATCCTAGGATCCGACGAGCAGTACTTC
cdr3_aa: CSVDILGSDEQYF

cdr3_length: 18
clone_size: many
d_call: TRBD2
v_call: TRBV4-3
j_call: TRBJ2-2
cdr3_nt: TGCGCCAGCAGCCAAGGGGGAGGCGCGGGAGGGCTTACCGGGGAGCTGTTTTTT
cdr3_aa: CASSQGGGAGGLTGELFF

cdr3_length: 14
clone_size: NA
d_call: NA
v_call: TRBV19
j_call: TRBJ2-7
cdr3_nt: TGTGCCAGTAGTAGTGGGACGGAAACCTACGAGCAGTACTTC
cdr3_aa: CASSSGTETYEQYF

cdr3_length: 11
clone_size: NA
d_call: NA
v_call: TRBV30
j_call: TRBJ1-1
cdr3_nt: TGTGCCTGGGACAGCCTCACTGAAGCTTTCTTT
cdr3_aa: CAWDSLTEAFF

cdr3_length: 15
clone_size: NA
d_call: TRBD1
v_call: TRBV28
j_call: TRBJ2-7
cdr3_nt: TGTGCCAGCAGTTTAGCCGGGACAGGAATCCACGAGCAGTACTTC
cdr3_aa: CASSLAGTGIHEQYF

cdr3_length: 16
clone_size: NA
d_call: TRBD2
v_call: TRBV5-1
j_call: TRBJ2-1
cdr3_nt: TGCGCCAGCAGCTTCGGACTAGCGGGCCGGGTCAATGAGCAGTTCTTC
cdr3_aa: CASSFGLAGRVNEQFF

cdr3_length: 17
clone_size: NA
d_call: TRBD2
v_call: TRBV6-5
j_call: TRBJ2-7
cdr3_nt: TGTGCCAGCAGTTACTCGACGAGTGGCGGGAGGAAGCACGAGCAGTACTTC
cdr3_aa: CASSYSTSGGRKHEQYF

cdr3_length: 13
clone_size: NA
d_call: NA
v_call: TRBV6-2/TRBV6-3
j_call: TRBJ1-2
cdr3_nt: TGTGCCAGCAGTTACGAGGGTATTCGTGGCTACACCTTC
cdr3_aa: CASSYEGIRGYTF